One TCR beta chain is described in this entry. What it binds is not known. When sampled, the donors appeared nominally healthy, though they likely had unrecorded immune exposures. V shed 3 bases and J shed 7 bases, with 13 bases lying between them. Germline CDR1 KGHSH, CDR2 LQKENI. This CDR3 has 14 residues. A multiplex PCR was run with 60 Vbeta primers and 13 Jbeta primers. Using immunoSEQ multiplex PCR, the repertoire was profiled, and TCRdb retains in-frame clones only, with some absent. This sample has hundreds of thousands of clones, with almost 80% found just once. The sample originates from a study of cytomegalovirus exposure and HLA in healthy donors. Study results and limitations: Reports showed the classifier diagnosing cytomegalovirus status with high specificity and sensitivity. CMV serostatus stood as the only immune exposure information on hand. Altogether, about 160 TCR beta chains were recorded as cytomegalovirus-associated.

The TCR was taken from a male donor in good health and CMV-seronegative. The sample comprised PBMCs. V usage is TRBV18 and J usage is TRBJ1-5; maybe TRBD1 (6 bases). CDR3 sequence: CASSPRGGEQPQHF. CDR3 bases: TGTGCCAGCTCACCTCGAGGGGGAGAACAGCCCCAGCATTTT.